This TCR beta chain was captured by sequencing in a study of cytomegalovirus exposure and HLA in healthy donors. CDR3 length equals 14 residues. Germline loops: CDR1 MRHNA, CDR2 SNTAGT. V lost 6 bases to trimming and J lost 5 bases; unmatched junction nucleotides: 4. PCR employed 60 Vbeta and 13 Jbeta primers. The assay was immunoSEQ multiplex PCR, and TCRdb's table has in-frame clones only and misses some. The sample carries 120,000 to 150,000 clones, approximately 80% recorded once. The source material was PBMCs. The TCR originated in a man aged 35-49 years in good health and CMV-seropositive. V gene TRBV6-4 combines with J gene TRBJ2-4; TRBD2 matches 10 bases. The CDR3 is CASSPSGRENIQYF. DNA for the CDR3: TGTGCCAGCAGCCCTAGCGGGAGAGAAAACATTCAGTACTTC.